The clone carrying this T cell receptor (beta chain) was detected a few times. The antigen is unknown. This sample was taken from a study of post-analysis software for immune sequencing data. cDNA libraries of TCR beta carried unique molecular identifiers. TCRdb processed the PCR reads anew with MiXCR; each CDR3 protein has one entry. Among 750,000 to 900,000 distinct CDR3 sequences listed, roughly 50% were seen once. Trimming took off 7 bases at V and 6 bases at J, with 22 bases between the two ends. This CDR3 has 16 residues. The study, taken as a whole, reports: Five or six TRBV segments, TRBV5-6, TRBV5-1 and TRBV20-1 among them, were found more frequent in patients than controls.

This TCR was sampled from a girl aged 10 to 17 with multiple sclerosis. This chain joins TRBV12-3 or TRBV12-4 and TRBJ2-1; weak D call: TRBD2 (5 bases). Sequenced material: blood. The CDR3 is CASTRDSATGINEQFF. The CDR3, as DNA: TGTGCCAGCACTCGCGACTCGGCCACGGGAATCAATGAGCAGTTCTTC.